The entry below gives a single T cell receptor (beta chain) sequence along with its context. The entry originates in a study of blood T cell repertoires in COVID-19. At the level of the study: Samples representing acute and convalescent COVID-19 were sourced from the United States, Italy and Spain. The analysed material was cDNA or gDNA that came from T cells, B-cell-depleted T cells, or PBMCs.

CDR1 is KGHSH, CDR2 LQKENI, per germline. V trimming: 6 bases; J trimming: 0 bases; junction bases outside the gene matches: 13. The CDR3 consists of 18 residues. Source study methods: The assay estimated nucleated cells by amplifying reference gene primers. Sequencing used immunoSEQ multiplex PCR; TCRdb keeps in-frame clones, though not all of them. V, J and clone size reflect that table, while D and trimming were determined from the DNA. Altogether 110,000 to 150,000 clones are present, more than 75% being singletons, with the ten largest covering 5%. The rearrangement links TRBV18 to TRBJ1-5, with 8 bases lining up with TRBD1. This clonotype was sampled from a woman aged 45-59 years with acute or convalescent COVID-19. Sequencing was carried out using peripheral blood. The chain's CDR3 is CASSPERTGGYSNQPQHF. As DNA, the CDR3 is TGTGCCAGCTCCCCGGAGCGTACAGGGGGATATAGCAATCAGCCCCAGCATTTT. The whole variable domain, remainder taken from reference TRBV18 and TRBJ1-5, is NAGVMQNPRHLVRRRGQEARLRCSPMKGHSHVYWYRQLPEEGLKFMVYLQKENIIDESGMPKERFSAEFPKEGPSILRIQQVVRGDSAAYFCASSPERTGGYSNQPQHFGDGTRLSIL.